This TCR beta chain originates from a study of blood T cell repertoires in COVID-19. Across the whole study: Samples taken during acute and convalescent COVID-19 were collected in the United States, Italy and Spain. The cDNA or gDNA used as material had been derived from T cells, B-cell-depleted T cells, or PBMCs.

This CDR3 contains 15 residues. In germline, CDR1 is MNHEY, CDR2 SMNVEV (reference sequence). The trim removed 6 bases at V and 3 bases at J, leaving 5 bases unmatched. Authors' analysis steps: Estimates of nucleated cell counts were drawn from the amplification of reference gene primers. Libraries were prepared by immunoSEQ multiplex PCR; TCRdb keeps only in-frame clonotypes and omits some of them. The V and J calls and the clone size are those of that table, but D and trimming were determined from the DNA. The table shows roughly 120,000 clones, with roughly nine tenths occurring only once. Sample: peripheral blood. The receptor comes from a man in his fifties with active COVID-19. The chain uses TRBV27 and TRBJ2-1, with 10 bases that match TRBD2. CDR3 DNA sequence: TGTGCCAGCAGGCTAGCGGGGGCCCGCTACAATGAGCAGTTCTTC. Translation gives CASRLAGARYNEQFF.